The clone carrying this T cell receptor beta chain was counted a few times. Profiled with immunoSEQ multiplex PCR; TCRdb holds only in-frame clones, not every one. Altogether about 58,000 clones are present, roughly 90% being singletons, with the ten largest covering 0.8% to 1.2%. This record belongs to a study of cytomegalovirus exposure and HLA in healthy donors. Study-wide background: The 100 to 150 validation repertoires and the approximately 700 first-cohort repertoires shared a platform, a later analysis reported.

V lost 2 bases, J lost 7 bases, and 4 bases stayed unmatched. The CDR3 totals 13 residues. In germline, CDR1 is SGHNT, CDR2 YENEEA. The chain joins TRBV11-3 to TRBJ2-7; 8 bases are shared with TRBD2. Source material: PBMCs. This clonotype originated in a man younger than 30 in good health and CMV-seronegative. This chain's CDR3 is CASSLYPGGEQYF. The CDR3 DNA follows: TGTGCCAGCAGCTTATACCCGGGGGGGGAGCAGTACTTC.